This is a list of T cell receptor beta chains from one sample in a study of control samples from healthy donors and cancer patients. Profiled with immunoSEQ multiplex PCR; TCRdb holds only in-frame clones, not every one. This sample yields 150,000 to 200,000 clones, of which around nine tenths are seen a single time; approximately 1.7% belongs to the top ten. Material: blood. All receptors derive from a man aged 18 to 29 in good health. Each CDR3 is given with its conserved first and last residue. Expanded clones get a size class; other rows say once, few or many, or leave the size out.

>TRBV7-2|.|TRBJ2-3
CASSKIAGENTDTQYF
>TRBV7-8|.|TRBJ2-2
CASSLAAGELFF
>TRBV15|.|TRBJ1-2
CATSSDRNYGYTF
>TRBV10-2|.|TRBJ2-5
CASSESGRVGTQYF
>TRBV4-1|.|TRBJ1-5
CASSLQIYQPQHF
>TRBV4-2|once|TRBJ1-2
CASSQDLSYGYTF
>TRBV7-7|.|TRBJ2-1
CASSPDRISYNEQFF
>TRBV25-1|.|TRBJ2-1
CASSATGTGGREQFF
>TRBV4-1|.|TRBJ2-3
CASSQDLQSTDTQYF
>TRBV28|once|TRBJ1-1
CASSTPAGEGTEAFF
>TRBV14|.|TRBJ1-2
CASSQFRTVQGGYTF
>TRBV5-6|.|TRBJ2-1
CASSLGLAGNEQFF
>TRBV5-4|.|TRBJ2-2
CASSLAGTGQTGELFF
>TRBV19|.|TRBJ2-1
CASSMGMPAGGPRGNEQFF
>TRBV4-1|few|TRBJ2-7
CASSQGAGVGYEQYF
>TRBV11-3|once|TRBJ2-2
CASSLSTWSGGTGELFF
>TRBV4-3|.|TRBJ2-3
CASSVPGTGKNTQYF
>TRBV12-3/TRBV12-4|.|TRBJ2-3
CASSLIVTDTQYF
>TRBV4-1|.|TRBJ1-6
CASSTPTGDNSPLHF
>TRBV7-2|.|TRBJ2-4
CASSFSPGGAQYF
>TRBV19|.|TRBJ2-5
CASSIPPRQGRGETQYF
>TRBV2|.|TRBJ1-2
CASKLDGGYTF
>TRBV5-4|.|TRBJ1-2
CASSSTGGASRGYTF
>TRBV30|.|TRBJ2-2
CAWTPGTGRGNTGELFF
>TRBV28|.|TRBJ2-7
CASRGQGSHEQYF
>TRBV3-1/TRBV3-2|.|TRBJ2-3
CASSQDPASTDTQYF
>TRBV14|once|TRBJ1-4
CASSQIRGYREKLFF
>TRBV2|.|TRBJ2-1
CASRMDRENEQFF
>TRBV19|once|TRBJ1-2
CASTKDKPYGYTF
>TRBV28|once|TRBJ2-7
CATTVGGSTYEQYF
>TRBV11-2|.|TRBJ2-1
CASSSLQGWEQFF
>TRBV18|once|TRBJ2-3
CASSPPILQGADTQYF
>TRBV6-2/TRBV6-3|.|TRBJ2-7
CASSSYGTDSYEQYF
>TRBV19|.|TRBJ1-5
CATRGQPQHF
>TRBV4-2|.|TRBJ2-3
CASSQDRASGADTQYF
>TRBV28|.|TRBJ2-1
CASSSTFSSRSYNEQFF
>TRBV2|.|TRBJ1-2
CASSEASGRGYTF
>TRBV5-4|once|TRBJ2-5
CASSTGGTGSQETQYF
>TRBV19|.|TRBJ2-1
CANRNGLREQFF
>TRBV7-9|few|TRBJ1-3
CASSLLSRGRLGNTIYF